Each of the 9 T cell receptor beta chains below was sequenced from the same sample in a study of response to subunit inactivated influenza vaccine. One entry per CDR3 protein results from TCRdb running MiXCR on the RT-PCR reads. Of about 160,000 distinct CDR3 sequences detected, roughly a tenth appear once; the ten largest clones hold 12%. The specimen was non-naive T cells sorted from PBMCs, collected more than 35 days after vaccination. These receptors all come from a man aged 50 to 59 who received an inactivated influenza vaccine.

This clonotype was counted once. This sequence may be a read error, since a much larger clone differs from it by one base. CDR3 nucleotide sequence: TGCAGTGCTAGCACTCAGGGACTAGGGTCCTACAATGAGCAGTTCTTC. Protein: CSASTQGLGSYNEQFF. The chain combines TRBV20-1 with TRBJ2-1; 8 bases agree with TRBD2. With V trimmed by 3 bases and J by 1 base, 8 bases remained unmatched. CDR1 DFQATT and CDR2 SNEGSKA come from the germline V gene (reference sequence). This CDR3 spans 16 amino acids.

V is TRBV5-6 and J is TRBJ2-5; D is unclear. The V gene's germline CDR1 is SGHDT and CDR2 YYEEEE. Between the trimmed V and J ends, which lost 0 bases and 3 bases, there was a span of 9 bases. The CDR3 is 14 amino acids. In DNA, the CDR3 is TGTGCCAGCAGCTTGGCCCTCGGAGAAGAGACCCAGTACTTC. Its protein product is CASSLALGEETQYF. Combining the CDR3 with reference TRBV5-6 and TRBJ2-5 gives the whole variable domain DAGVTQSPTHLIKTRGQQVTLRCSPKSGHDTVSWYQQALGQGPQFIFQYYEEEERQRGNFPDRFSGHQFPNYSSELNVNALLLGDSALYLCASSLALGEETQYFGPGTRLLVL.

This clonotype was seen at least ten times. The chain is built from TRBV7-2 and TRBJ2-5; D might be TRBD2 (5 bases). With 1 base removed from V and 5 bases from J, the gap between germline ends came to 11 bases. This CDR3 spans 14 amino acids. Per germline, CDR1 SGHTA and CDR2 FQGNSA. CDR3 coding DNA: TGTGCCAGCAGCTTAGTCACGGGAATGGAGACCCAGTACTTC. Protein product: CASSLVTGMETQYF.

Concerning this clonotype: One end of the junction does not line up with germline, which may come from a read error. The J gene is TRBJ1-1, the V gene TRBV7-7, with D hard to call. The CDR3 runs 13 residues. CDR1 is SSHAT and CDR2 is FNYEAQ in the germline V gene (reference sequence). For the CDR3, the DNA is TGTGCTAGCAGCTTTGCACCTAACACTGAAGCTTTCTTT. Amino acid sequence: CASSFAPNTEAFF.

This clonotype was observed a handful of times. V usage is TRBV21-1 and J usage is TRBJ2-1; the D call in the table, TRBD2, was not verified against the DNA. TRBV21-1 is designated a pseudogene. The CDR3 covers 14 residues. The CDR3 sequence: CASSQREDYNEQFF. The CDR3 DNA reads as TGTGCCAGCAGTCAGCGGGAGGATTACAATGAGCAGTTCTTC.

This clonotype was counted a few times. The chain uses TRBV6-5 and TRBJ2-1, with D possibly being TRBD2 (6 bases). There are 12 residues in the CDR3. CDR1 and CDR2 (germline): MNHEY, SVGAGI. V lost 0 bases and J 9 bases, leaving 6 bases between the germline ends. The CDR3 sequence: CASSYSGGEQFF. The CDR3 nucleotides are TGTGCCAGCAGTTACTCGGGGGGTGAGCAGTTCTTC.

In this sample, this clonotype turned up many times. V and J are TRBV4-2 and TRBJ2-3; TRBD1 aligns across 7 bases. J gave up 2 bases and V 3 bases, and 5 bases lay outside the gene matches. Per the germline V gene, CDR1 is LGHNA and CDR2 is YNFKEQ. The CDR3 sequence is 15 residues long. The chain's CDR3 is CASSQADRVTDTQYF. The CDR3 DNA reads as TGTGCCAGCAGCCAGGCTGACAGGGTCACAGATACGCAGTATTTT.

The chain recombines TRBV4-2 with TRBJ2-1; 9 bases agree with TRBD2. With 1 base clipped from V and 10 bases from J, the junction kept 5 bases outside the gene matches. The CDR3 sequence is 14 residues long. Germline CDR1 reads LGHNA; CDR2 reads YNFKEQ. CDR3: CASSQGGRGGEQFF. CDR3 coding DNA: TGTGCCAGCAGCCAAGGCGGGAGGGGAGGAGAGCAGTTCTTC.

This sequence joins TRBV7-2 and TRBJ2-7; 10 nucleotides agree with TRBD2. The V and J ends lost 5 bases and 5 bases, in that order; junction bases with no gene match: 9. This CDR3 is built from 15 residues. CDR1 SGHTA and CDR2 FQGNSA come from the germline V gene. This chain's CDR3 is CASSPQGLASNEQYF. CDR3 DNA: TGTGCCAGCAGCCCACAGGGACTAGCGAGCAACGAGCAGTACTTC.